The T cell receptor beta chain described here comes from a study of CD8+ T cells in alopecia areata. Overall study findings and caveats: Compared with normal scalp, lesional scalp had higher clonality and more expanded CD8+ clones. Sequenced scalp T cells also include alphabeta T cells resident in normal skin.

Sequencing templates came from extracted RNA that was reverse transcribed into cDNA. Data came from immunoSEQ multiplex PCR; TCRdb stores just in-frame clones and leaves some out. In the table there are about 200,000 clones, more than 50% of which are singletons. This clone was counted between two and nine times. Antigen specificity is unknown. CDR3 length: 15 amino acids. Investigators sorted PBMCs to obtain both CD4+ and CD8+ T cells. V and J are TRBV21-1 and TRBJ2-7; TRBD1 was called by the table and not checked on the DNA. TRBV21-1 is tagged as a pseudogene. The sample taken for sequencing was CD8+ T cells sorted from blood. The origin of this receptor is a human donor in good health. CDR3 coding DNA: TGTGCCAGCAGCAAAGGACAGAAGTTACACTACGAGCAGTACTTC. This codes for CASSKGQKLHYEQYF.